This T cell receptor (beta chain) comes out of a study of T cell clusters in autoimmune cytopenias. One tube held mixed TRB-A and TRB-B primer pools for touch-down PCR. TCRdb reprocessed the multiplex PCR reads and stores each CDR3 protein as one record, lacking DNA. The sample table includes 9,500 to 15,000 distinct CDR3 sequences. Each sample's input was about 250 ng genomic DNA, 35,000 to 40,000 genome equivalents. This CDR3 has 17 amino acids. Germline V gene sequence: CDR1 MNHEY, CDR2 SVGEGT. This sample was shared with a second study, whose subject was T cell repertoires in aging, cancer and after chemotherapy.

The chain employs TRBV6-2 or TRBV6-3 and TRBJ2-5; TCRdb gives TRBD2 as the D gene, but with no DNA this cannot be confirmed. Sequencing was done on a sample of peripheral blood. This clonotype was obtained from a human donor in good health. CDR3 amino acids: CALRRATFRGGQETQYF.